A single sample is the source of the 20 T cell receptor beta chains below, sequenced in a study of technical replicates of blood from a few donors. Clones were read by immunoSEQ multiplex PCR, and TCRdb kept only the in-frame ones, dropping some. The top ten clones hold approximately 0.36% of a sample with some 94,000 clones, almost 97% of them seen once. Sequences were obtained from T cells isolated from PBMCs. All receptors derive from a human donor in good health.

This clone has a single count. The rearrangement joins TRBV4-1 to TRBJ1-2; 8 bases agree with TRBD1. Per the germline V gene, CDR1 is MGHRA and CDR2 is YSYEKL. Unmatched junction bases numbered 4, after V lost 0 bases and J lost 4 bases. The CDR3 contains 15 residues. The CDR3 loop is CASSQEQGALYGYTF. The CDR3 DNA reads TGCGCCAGCAGCCAAGAGCAGGGGGCCCTCTATGGCTACACCTTC.

The rearrangement uses TRBV21-1 and TRBJ1-1; the table gives TRBD1 as D, unverified against the DNA. TRBV21-1 is a pseudogene segment. CDR3 size: 12 residues. CDR3 loop: CASGTGDTEAFF. The CDR3 DNA is TGTGCCAGCGGGACAGGGGACACTGAAGCTTTCTTT.

This sequence joins TRBV7-3 and TRBJ2-1; the D is unclear. This CDR3 comprises 16 residues. The ends were cut back, 1 base at V and 3 bases at J, with 13 bases in the middle. Germline values: CDR1 SGHTA, CDR2 FQGTGA. DNA of the CDR3: TGTGCCAGCAGCTTAAGGTCTGGCGGTGACTACAATGAGCAGTTCTTC. Translating it yields CASSLRSGGDYNEQFF. Filled out from reference TRBV7-3 and TRBJ2-1, the complete variable domain reads GAGVSQTPSNKVTEKGKYVELRCDPISGHTALYWYRQSLGQGPEFLIYFQGTGAADDSGLPNDRFFAVRPEGSVSTLKIQRTERGDSAVYLCASSLRSGGDYNEQFFGPGTRLTVL.

The gene calls are TRBV19 and TRBJ1-1; 8 positions match TRBD1. V lost 6 bases and J lost 5; bases outside the gene matches: 11. This CDR3 region has 15 residues. The germline gives CDR1 LNHDA, CDR2 SQIVND (reference sequence). The CDR3, as DNA: TGTGCCAGTAGCCTACGACAGGGGTACGGTACTGAAGCTTTCTTT. Translating gives CASSLRQGYGTEAFF.

The genes are TRBV12-2 and TRBJ2-7; the table's D call of TRBD1 was not tested on the DNA. TRBV12-2 is a pseudogene. The CDR3 is made up of 14 amino acids. The CDR3 loop is CASRPRTVVYEQYF. The CDR3 region has the DNA TGTGCAAGTCGCCCTAGGACAGTTGTATACGAGCAGTACTTC.

The chain joins TRBV30 to TRBJ2-7; D is undetermined. From germline, CDR1 is GTSNPN and CDR2 SVGIG (reference sequence). V was pared by 0 bases and J by 0 bases, with 3 bases between. The CDR3 spans 12 residues. The CDR3 DNA follows: TGTGCCTGGAGTGTCTACTCCTACGAGCAGTACTTC. Its translation is CAWSVYSYEQYF. Based on the CDR3 plus reference TRBV30 and TRBJ2-7, the full variable domain is SQTIHQWPATLVQPVGSPLSLECTVEGTSNPNLYWYRQAAGRGLQLLFYSVGIGQISSEVPQNLSASRPQDRQFILSSKKLLLSDSGFYLCAWSVYSYEQYFGPGTRLTVT.

This rearrangement joins TRBV20-1 to TRBJ1-1; TRBD1 aligns across 8 bases. CDR1 is DFQATT, CDR2 SNEGSKA, per germline (reference sequence). CDR3 size: 11 residues. The J segment lost 7 bases and the V segment lost 6 bases, leaving 4 bases of the junction unmatched. The CDR3, as DNA: TGCAGTGCCCAGGGGGCGGGTGAAGCTTTCTTT. It encodes CSAQGAGEAFF.

This rearrangement joins TRBV2 to TRBJ1-4; no clear D gene. This CDR3 has 15 residues. Germline V gives CDR1 SNHLY, CDR2 FYNNEI. V lost 2 bases and J lost 7, with 14 bases in between. Here the CDR3 reads CASSETGARGEKLFF. The CDR3 DNA is TGTGCCAGCAGTGAAACCGGTGCCCGGGGTGAAAAACTGTTTTTT.

The V and J genes are TRBV9 and TRBJ2-7; D is possibly TRBD1 (5 bases). Trimming stripped 5 bases from V and 3 bases from J, with 18 bases between. The CDR3 covers 15 residues. Germline V gene data show CDR1 as SGDLS and CDR2 as YYNGEE. The CDR3 DNA reads as TGTGCCAGCAGTGGAGACAGCCACCCCATCTACGAGCAGTACTTC. Protein product: CASSGDSHPIYEQYF.

This clone was observed a single time. The chain has TRBV6-5 and TRBJ2-3; D is undetermined. This CDR3 is 14 amino acids long. Germline CDR1 reads MNHEY; CDR2 reads SVGAGI. Trimming pared 5 bases from V and 0 bases from J, leaving 9 bases between. CDR3 DNA: TGTGCCAGCAGTACTACCTCTAGCACAGATACGCAGTATTTT. As protein: CASSTTSSTDTQYF.

V and J are TRBV7-3 and TRBJ1-1; 9 positions match TRBD1. This CDR3 is 14 amino acids long. CDR1 is SGHTA, CDR2 FQGTGA, per germline. Trimming cost V 4 bases and J 4 bases; bases outside gene matches: 4. The CDR3 here is CASSYGTGITEAFF. The CDR3 DNA sequence: TGTGCCAGCAGCTATGGGACAGGGATCACTGAAGCTTTCTTT. The complete variable domain, with remaining parts taken from reference TRBV7-3 and TRBJ1-1, reads GAGVSQTPSNKVTEKGKYVELRCDPISGHTALYWYRQSLGQGPEFLIYFQGTGAADDSGLPNDRFFAVRPEGSVSTLKIQRTERGDSAVYLCASSYGTGITEAFFGQGTRLTVV.

The chain has TRBV4-3 and TRBJ2-7; D gene uncertain. V was clipped by 1 base and J by 3 bases, with 7 bases between them. Germline assignment: CDR1 LGHNA and CDR2 YSLEER. This CDR3 is 13 amino acids long. The CDR3 reads CASSQGHSYEQYF. The CDR3 coding sequence is TGCGCCAGCAGCCAAGGGCACAGCTACGAGCAGTACTTC.

The chain carries TRBV29-1 and TRBJ1-1; 7 bases match TRBD1. This CDR3 comprises 15 residues. After removal of 1 base from V and 2 bases from J, the junction contained 7 bases not matched to a gene. The germline V gene encodes CDR1 SQVTM and CDR2 ANQGSEA. The CDR3 nucleotides read TGCAGCGTTGAAGTACCCAGGGGGGTAAACACTGAAGCTTTCTTT. Encoded protein: CSVEVPRGVNTEAFF.

The CDR3 nucleotides are TGTGCCAGCAGCAAAGAAGCCCTCGGGGCCAACGTCCTGACTTTC. It codes for CASSKEALGANVLTF. The gene calls are TRBV21-1 and TRBJ2-6; no DNA check was done on the table's D call, TRBD2. TRBV21-1 is a listed pseudogene. The CDR3 is 15 amino acids.

V usage is TRBV6-1 and J usage is TRBJ2-7, with 10 nucleotides matching TRBD1. The CDR3 extends over 15 amino acids. V lost 5 bases to trimming and J lost 3 bases; unmatched junction nucleotides: 7. CDR1 MNHNS and CDR2 SASEGT come from the germline V gene. CDR3 in DNA: TGTGCCAGCAGTAGTAACCGGGACAGGGGCTACGAGCAGTACTTC. It is translated as CASSSNRDRGYEQYF.

This clone occurred once. The rearrangement links TRBV2 to TRBJ2-1; D unresolved. This CDR3 has 13 residues. Between the trimmed V and J ends, which lost 2 bases and 6 bases, there was a span of 8 bases. Germline lookup yields CDR1 SNHLY and CDR2 FYNNEI. This CDR3 reads CASSESTLNEQFF. DNA for the CDR3: TGTGCCAGCAGTGAATCTACCCTCAATGAGCAGTTCTTC. The full variable domain, its missing parts supplied by reference TRBV2 and TRBJ2-1, is EPEVTQTPSHQVTQMGQEVILRCVPISNHLYFYWYRQILGQKVEFLVSFYNNEISEKSEIFDDQFSVERPDGSNFTLKIRSTKLEDSAMYFCASSESTLNEQFFGPGTRLTVL.

The chain has TRBV4-1 and TRBJ2-5, with unresolved D. V shed 4 bases and J shed 2 bases, with 8 bases lying between them. Germline loops: CDR1 MGHRA, CDR2 YSYEKL. This CDR3 comprises 13 residues. CDR3 sequence: CASSLLLQETQYF. The DNA of the CDR3 is TGCGCCAGCAGCCTGCTATTACAAGAGACCCAGTACTTC.

The V and J genes are TRBV23-1 and TRBJ2-7; 9 bases are a match to TRBD1. TRBV23-1 is an open reading frame, and its role is uncertain. With V trimmed by 4 bases and J by 2 bases, 3 bases remained unmatched. The CDR3 runs to 14 residues. The DNA for the CDR3 is TGCGCCAGCAGTCCGCGGGACAGGGCCTACGAGCAGTACTTC. Residues: CASSPRDRAYEQYF.

This chain links TRBV9 with TRBJ2-1; 7 bases line up with TRBD1. Germline V gene data show CDR1 as SGDLS and CDR2 as YYNGEE. V trimming: 3 bases; J trimming: 10 bases; junction bases outside the gene matches: 13. This CDR3 is 15 amino acids long. CDR3 in amino acids: CASSDPQTGHLEQFF. CDR3 in DNA: TGTGCCAGCAGCGACCCTCAGACAGGGCATCTAGAGCAGTTCTTC. The complete variable domain, with remaining parts taken from reference TRBV9 and TRBJ2-1, reads DSGVTQTPKHLITATGQRVTLRCSPRSGDLSVYWYQQSLDQGLQFLIQYYNGEERAKGNILERFSAQQFPDLHSELNLSSLELGDSALYFCASSDPQTGHLEQFFGPGTRLTVL.

The V call is TRBV4-2, the J call TRBJ2-7; no clear D gene. This CDR3 is 12 amino acids long. Deletions cut 4 bases from V and 4 bases from J, with 8 bases between. Germline V gives CDR1 LGHNA, CDR2 YNFKEQ. CDR3 residues: CASSLFGYEQYF. In DNA, the CDR3 is TGTGCCAGCAGCCTCTTCGGGTACGAGCAGTACTTC.